This T cell receptor (beta chain) was recovered during a study of siplizumab effects on memory and regulatory T cells. Concerning this clone: Antigen: not known.

Study-wide results and limits: No assignable naive or memory phenotype existed for roughly 80-97% of proliferating CD4+ or CD8+ clones.

Here immunoSEQ multiplex PCR was the method, and the copy in TCRdb shows in-frame clones only, minus some. This sample yields 60,000 to 65,000 clones, of which 79% are seen a single time; less than 0.55% belongs to the top ten. Input material: memory CD4+ T cells sorted from blood. This TCR was recovered from a human donor in good health.

This CDR3 is CASSPSQGWNTEAFF. The CDR3 DNA is TGCGCCAGCAGCCCTTCGCAGGGATGGAACACTGAAGCTTTCTTT. The genes are TRBV4-3 and TRBJ1-1, with a tentative D call TRBD1 (5 bases). V shed 4 bases and J shed 1 base, with 13 bases lying between them. Germline loops: CDR1 LGHNA, CDR2 YSLEER. This CDR3 has 15 amino acids.